A selection of T cell receptor beta chains follows, all from one sample in a study of shared clonotypes between healthy human individuals. Produced via immunoSEQ multiplex PCR; TCRdb's table is partial and in-frame only. Among hundreds of thousands of clones, about 95% were seen once, and the ten largest hold around 0.1%. Sequencing was performed on naive CD8+ T cells sorted from blood. The origin of the receptors is a woman aged 25 to 39 in good health. Both conserved end residues are part of each CDR3. D genes are given only for firm matches. Size is omitted from some rows. Given values are once, few, many or a class for expanded clones.

CDR3 protein: CASSLSAYRAYEQFF
CDR3 DNA: TGTGCCAGCAGTTTATCGGCGTACCGGGCCTATGAGCAGTTCTTC
D gene: .
clone size: .
J gene: TRBJ2-1
V gene: TRBV27

CDR3 protein: CASSETAQDTQYF
CDR3 DNA: TGCGCCAGCAGTGAGACGGCGCAAGATACGCAGTATTTT
D gene: .
clone size: .
J gene: TRBJ2-3
V gene: TRBV10-1

CDR3 protein: CASSPGTDENQPQHF
CDR3 DNA: TGTGCCAGCTCACCAGGGACAGATGAGAATCAGCCCCAGCATTTT
D gene: TRBD1
clone size: few
J gene: TRBJ1-5
V gene: TRBV18

CDR3 protein: CASSLTSGRAYGSYNEQFF
CDR3 DNA: TGTGCCAGCAGCCTGACTAGCGGGAGGGCCTATGGATCCTACAATGAGCAGTTCTTC
D gene: TRBD2
clone size: .
J gene: TRBJ2-1
V gene: TRBV7-9

CDR3 protein: CASSTISGRGADTQYF
CDR3 DNA: TGTGCCAGCAGCACCATTAGCGGGAGGGGGGCAGATACGCAGTATTTT
D gene: TRBD2
clone size: .
J gene: TRBJ2-3
V gene: TRBV11-2

CDR3 protein: CASSQVVLAGYEQYF
CDR3 DNA: TGCGCCAGCAGCCAAGTAGTCCTAGCGGGATACGAGCAGTACTTC
D gene: TRBD2
clone size: .
J gene: TRBJ2-7
V gene: TRBV4-1

CDR3 protein: CASSQGKQPQHF
CDR3 DNA: TGTGCCAGCAGTCAAGGGAAGCAGCCCCAGCATTTT
D gene: .
clone size: .
J gene: TRBJ1-5
V gene: TRBV6-1

CDR3 protein: CASSLGSPGQPQHF
CDR3 DNA: TGTGCCAGCAGCTTAGGCTCTCCGGGGCAGCCCCAGCATTTT
D gene: .
clone size: .
J gene: TRBJ1-5
V gene: TRBV7-9

CDR3 protein: CASSLGETGLLGQFF
CDR3 DNA: TGTGCCAGCAGCTTAGGTGAGACAGGGCTCCTTGGGCAGTTCTTC
D gene: TRBD1
clone size: .
J gene: TRBJ2-1
V gene: TRBV7-9

CDR3 protein: CASSASGFGGYEQYF
CDR3 DNA: TGTGCCAGCAGCGCGTCAGGCTTCGGCGGGTACGAGCAGTACTTC
D gene: .
clone size: .
J gene: TRBJ2-7
V gene: TRBV9

CDR3 protein: CASSRKGARINISSGNTIYF
CDR3 DNA: TGCGCCAGCAGTCGGAAGGGGGCGCGGATAAACATATCTTCTGGAAACACCATATATTTT
D gene: TRBD1
clone size: .
J gene: TRBJ1-3
V gene: TRBV23-1

CDR3 protein: CASSSGGESYEQYF
CDR3 DNA: TGTGCCAGTTCCTCCGGGGGAGAGTCCTACGAGCAGTACTTC
D gene: .
clone size: .
J gene: TRBJ2-7
V gene: TRBV28

CDR3 protein: CASSHPGVTANEKLFF
CDR3 DNA: TGCGCCAGCAGCCACCCCGGGGTCACGGCTAATGAAAAACTGTTTTTT
D gene: .
clone size: .
J gene: TRBJ1-4
V gene: TRBV4-1

CDR3 protein: CASSIAGLGLGRETQYF
CDR3 DNA: TGTGCCAGTAGTATCGCAGGTTTGGGACTAGGCAGAGAGACCCAGTACTTC
D gene: TRBD2
clone size: .
J gene: TRBJ2-5
V gene: TRBV19

CDR3 protein: CASSIGTSGSINEQFF
CDR3 DNA: TGTGCCAGCAGCATCGGGACTAGCGGGAGCATAAATGAGCAGTTCTTC
D gene: TRBD2
clone size: .
J gene: TRBJ2-1
V gene: TRBV5-4

CDR3 protein: CASSVDISGAEAFF
CDR3 DNA: TGTGCCAGCAGCGTAGACATATCCGGCGCTGAAGCTTTCTTT
D gene: .
clone size: few
J gene: TRBJ1-1
V gene: TRBV9

CDR3 protein: CASSLTSGRGPLDEQYF
CDR3 DNA: TGTGCCAGCAGCTTAACTAGCGGGAGAGGTCCCCTAGACGAGCAGTACTTC
D gene: TRBD2
clone size: .
J gene: TRBJ2-7
V gene: TRBV7-2

CDR3 protein: CASSEGTGLWYF
CDR3 DNA: TGTGCCAGCAGTGAGGGGACGGGCCTCTGGTACTTC
D gene: .
clone size: .
J gene: TRBJ2-5
V gene: TRBV2

CDR3 protein: CSVEVTPRLVAGGPNEQFF
CDR3 DNA: TGCAGCGTTGAAGTAACCCCCCGCTTGGTAGCGGGAGGGCCTAATGAGCAGTTCTTC
D gene: TRBD2
clone size: .
J gene: TRBJ2-1
V gene: TRBV29-1

CDR3 protein: CASSQDQDRGLGDTQYF
CDR3 DNA: TGTGCCAGCAGCCAAGATCAAGATCGGGGATTAGGGGATACGCAGTATTTT
D gene: .
clone size: .
J gene: TRBJ2-3
V gene: TRBV4-2

CDR3 protein: CASSSTGGGTGELFF
CDR3 DNA: TGTGCCAGCAGTTCCACAGGGGGTGGAACCGGGGAGCTGTTTTTT
D gene: TRBD1
clone size: .
J gene: TRBJ2-2
V gene: TRBV28

CDR3 protein: CASSLWGRGTDTQYF
CDR3 DNA: TGTGCCAGCAGTTTATGGGGGCGAGGCACAGATACGCAGTATTTT
D gene: .
clone size: .
J gene: TRBJ2-3
V gene: TRBV28

CDR3 protein: CASRRGLAGGRGETQYF
CDR3 DNA: TGTGCCAGCAGACGAGGACTAGCGGGAGGGCGAGGGGAGACCCAGTACTTC
D gene: TRBD2
clone size: .
J gene: TRBJ2-5
V gene: TRBV2

CDR3 protein: CAIRTGSGNTIYF
CDR3 DNA: TGTGCCATCCGGACAGGCTCTGGAAACACCATATATTTT
D gene: TRBD1
clone size: .
J gene: TRBJ1-3
V gene: TRBV28

CDR3 protein: CASSPDGPTQYF
CDR3 DNA: TGTGCCAGCAGCCCAGACGGGCCTACGCAGTATTTT
D gene: .
clone size: once
J gene: TRBJ2-3
V gene: TRBV7-8

CDR3 protein: CASSPRARGTSGNNEQFF
CDR3 DNA: TGTGCCAGCAGTCCCCGGGCACGCGGGACTAGCGGGAACAATGAGCAGTTCTTC
D gene: TRBD2
clone size: .
J gene: TRBJ2-1
V gene: TRBV27

CDR3 protein: CASSSGLPGMGNQPQHF
CDR3 DNA: TGTGCCAGCAGCTCTGGATTGCCGGGGATGGGCAATCAGCCCCAGCATTTT
D gene: .
clone size: .
J gene: TRBJ1-5
V gene: TRBV5-5

CDR3 protein: CASSLTGTEQFF
CDR3 DNA: TGTGCCAGCAGTTTAACGGGGACTGAGCAGTTCTTC
D gene: .
clone size: .
J gene: TRBJ2-1
V gene: TRBV27

CDR3 protein: CSVEDPVGKNTEAFF
CDR3 DNA: TGCAGCGTTGAAGATCCAGTAGGGAAGAACACTGAAGCTTTCTTT
D gene: .
clone size: .
J gene: TRBJ1-1
V gene: TRBV29-1

CDR3 protein: CASSLVKASYEQYF
CDR3 DNA: TGTGCCAGCAGCTTGGTTAAGGCCTCCTACGAGCAGTACTTC
D gene: .
clone size: .
J gene: TRBJ2-7
V gene: TRBV5-6

CDR3 protein: CASSPLALYEQYF
CDR3 DNA: TGTGCCAGCAGTCCGTTAGCGCTGTACGAGCAGTACTTC
D gene: .
clone size: once
J gene: TRBJ2-7
V gene: TRBV28

CDR3 protein: CASSFFFSQFGANVLTF
CDR3 DNA: TGTGCCAGCAGTTTCTTCTTTTCCCAGTTTGGGGCCAACGTCCTGACTTTC
D gene: .
clone size: .
J gene: TRBJ2-6
V gene: TRBV28

CDR3 protein: CASSLSPYTDTQYF
CDR3 DNA: TGTGCCAGCAGTTTATCCCCCTACACAGATACGCAGTATTTT
D gene: .
clone size: once
J gene: TRBJ2-3
V gene: TRBV28

CDR3 protein: CASSPRQGNQPQHF
CDR3 DNA: TGTGCCAGCAGTCCCCGCCAGGGTAATCAGCCCCAGCATTTT
D gene: .
clone size: .
J gene: TRBJ1-5
V gene: TRBV27

CDR3 protein: CASSLELVPLEQFF
CDR3 DNA: TGTGCCAGCAGCTTAGAACTAGTTCCGTTGGAGCAGTTCTTC
D gene: .
clone size: .
J gene: TRBJ2-1
V gene: TRBV5-6

CDR3 protein: CASSSPPYTGELFF
CDR3 DNA: TGTGCCAGCAGTTCTCCCCCTTATACCGGGGAGCTGTTTTTT
D gene: .
clone size: .
J gene: TRBJ2-2
V gene: TRBV27

CDR3 protein: CAISEPQSYEQYF
CDR3 DNA: TGTGCCATCAGTGAGCCTCAGTCCTACGAGCAGTACTTC
D gene: .
clone size: .
J gene: TRBJ2-7
V gene: TRBV10-3

CDR3 protein: CASSRQGGYNEQFF
CDR3 DNA: TGTGCCAGCAGTCGACAGGGAGGATACAATGAGCAGTTCTTC
D gene: .
clone size: .
J gene: TRBJ2-1
V gene: TRBV6-5

CDR3 protein: CASSPATSGVETQYF
CDR3 DNA: TGTGCCAGCAGCCCAGCGACTAGCGGTGTAGAGACCCAGTACTTC
D gene: TRBD2
clone size: .
J gene: TRBJ2-5
V gene: TRBV5-6

CDR3 protein: CAWSDGGRAVGELFF
CDR3 DNA: TGTGCCTGGAGTGACGGGGGCCGAGCTGTTGGGGAGCTGTTTTTT
D gene: .
clone size: .
J gene: TRBJ2-2
V gene: TRBV30

CDR3 protein: CASSQDRGSKDYGYTF
CDR3 DNA: TGTGCCAGCTCTCAGGACAGGGGCAGCAAGGACTATGGCTACACCTTC
D gene: TRBD1
clone size: .
J gene: TRBJ1-2
V gene: TRBV2

CDR3 protein: CASRFQGSSLGETQYF
CDR3 DNA: TGTGCCAGCAGGTTCCAGGGATCATCCCTGGGGGAGACCCAGTACTTC
D gene: .
clone size: .
J gene: TRBJ2-5
V gene: TRBV5-4

CDR3 protein: CASRGGLAGTDTQYF
CDR3 DNA: TGTGCCAGCAGGGGAGGACTAGCGGGCACAGATACGCAGTATTTT
D gene: TRBD2
clone size: .
J gene: TRBJ2-3
V gene: TRBV13

CDR3 protein: CASTSPGSYTGELFF
CDR3 DNA: TGTGCCAGCACCTCCCCCGGGAGTTACACCGGGGAGCTGTTTTTT
D gene: .
clone size: .
J gene: TRBJ2-2
V gene: TRBV27

CDR3 protein: CSARTNEQFF
CDR3 DNA: TGCAGTGCTAGGACGAATGAGCAGTTCTTC
D gene: .
clone size: .
J gene: TRBJ2-1
V gene: TRBV20-1

CDR3 protein: CASSFLTQQGAYEQYF
CDR3 DNA: TGTGCCAGCAGCTTTCTAACCCAACAGGGGGCCTACGAGCAGTACTTC
D gene: TRBD1
clone size: .
J gene: TRBJ2-7
V gene: TRBV27

CDR3 protein: CASSEAGVLYNEQFF
CDR3 DNA: TGTGCCAGCAGCGAAGCGGGAGTGCTCTACAATGAGCAGTTCTTC
D gene: TRBD2
clone size: once
J gene: TRBJ2-1
V gene: TRBV9

CDR3 protein: CASSVGRRRQGARETQYF
CDR3 DNA: TGTGCCAGCAGCGTAGGGCGGAGGAGACAGGGGGCTAGAGAGACCCAGTACTTC
D gene: TRBD1
clone size: .
J gene: TRBJ2-5
V gene: TRBV9

CDR3 protein: CAISAETSSLETQYF
CDR3 DNA: TGTGCCATCAGTGCCGAGACTAGTTCCCTCGAGACCCAGTACTTC
D gene: .
clone size: .
J gene: TRBJ2-5
V gene: TRBV10-3

CDR3 protein: CSAVPTGLTYEQYF
CDR3 DNA: TGCAGCGCTGTACCGACAGGGCTAACCTACGAGCAGTACTTC
D gene: TRBD1
clone size: .
J gene: TRBJ2-7
V gene: TRBV29-1

CDR3 protein: CASSLAMGGYEQYF
CDR3 DNA: TGTGCCAGCAGCTTGGCCATGGGCGGCTACGAGCAGTACTTC
D gene: .
clone size: .
J gene: TRBJ2-7
V gene: TRBV5-4

CDR3 protein: CASSKNRGTGGYTF
CDR3 DNA: TGTGCCAGCAGTAAAAACAGGGGGACAGGAGGCTACACCTTC
D gene: TRBD1
clone size: .
J gene: TRBJ1-2
V gene: TRBV28

CDR3 protein: CASSLGQDTGELFF
CDR3 DNA: TGCGCCAGCAGCCTCGGACAGGACACCGGGGAGCTGTTTTTT
D gene: TRBD1
clone size: .
J gene: TRBJ2-2
V gene: TRBV10-1

CDR3 protein: CASSQEILAGVHEQYF
CDR3 DNA: TGTGCCAGCAGCCAAGAGATACTAGCGGGAGTCCACGAGCAGTACTTC
D gene: TRBD2
clone size: .
J gene: TRBJ2-7
V gene: TRBV4-2

CDR3 protein: CASSLSIFRDTGNTIYF
CDR3 DNA: TGTGCCAGCAGCTTATCTATTTTCCGGGACACTGGAAACACCATATATTTT
D gene: .
clone size: .
J gene: TRBJ1-3
V gene: TRBV7-8

CDR3 protein: CASSPGLAEETQYF
CDR3 DNA: TGTGCCAGCAGTCCGGGACTAGCGGAAGAGACCCAGTACTTC
D gene: TRBD2
clone size: .
J gene: TRBJ2-5
V gene: TRBV28

CDR3 protein: CASSYSRSNTGELFF
CDR3 DNA: TGTGCCAGCAGTTACTCGCGATCGAACACCGGGGAGCTGTTTTTT
D gene: .
clone size: few
J gene: TRBJ2-2
V gene: TRBV6-5

CDR3 protein: CASSYSMGGEQYF
CDR3 DNA: TGTGCCAGCAGTTACTCGATGGGGGGCGAGCAGTACTTC
D gene: .
clone size: once
J gene: TRBJ2-7
V gene: TRBV6-5

CDR3 protein: CSAGGGRLDTQYF
CDR3 DNA: TGCAGCGCCGGAGGGGGGCGGCTAGATACGCAGTATTTT
D gene: .
clone size: .
J gene: TRBJ2-3
V gene: TRBV29-1